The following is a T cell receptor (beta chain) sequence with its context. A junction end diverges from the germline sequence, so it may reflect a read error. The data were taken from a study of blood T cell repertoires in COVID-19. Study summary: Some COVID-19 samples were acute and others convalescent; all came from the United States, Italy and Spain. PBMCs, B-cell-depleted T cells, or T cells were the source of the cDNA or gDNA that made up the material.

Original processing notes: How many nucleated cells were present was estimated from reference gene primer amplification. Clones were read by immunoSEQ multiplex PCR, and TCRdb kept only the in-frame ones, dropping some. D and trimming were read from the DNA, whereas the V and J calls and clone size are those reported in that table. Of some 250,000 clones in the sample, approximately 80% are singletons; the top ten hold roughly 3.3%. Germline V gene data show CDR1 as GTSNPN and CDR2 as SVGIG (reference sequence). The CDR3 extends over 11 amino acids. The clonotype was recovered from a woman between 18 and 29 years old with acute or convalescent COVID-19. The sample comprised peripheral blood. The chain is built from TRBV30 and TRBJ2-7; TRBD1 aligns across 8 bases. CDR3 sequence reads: CAWSDKTGDHF. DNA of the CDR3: TGTGCCTGGAGTGATAAGACAGGGGACCACTTC. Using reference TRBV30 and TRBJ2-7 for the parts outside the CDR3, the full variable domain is SQTIHQWPATLVQPVGSPLSLECTVEGTSNPNLYWYRQAAGRGLQLLFYSVGIGQISSEVPQNLSASRPQDRQFILSSKKLLLSDSGFYLCAWSDKTGDHFGPGTRLTVT.